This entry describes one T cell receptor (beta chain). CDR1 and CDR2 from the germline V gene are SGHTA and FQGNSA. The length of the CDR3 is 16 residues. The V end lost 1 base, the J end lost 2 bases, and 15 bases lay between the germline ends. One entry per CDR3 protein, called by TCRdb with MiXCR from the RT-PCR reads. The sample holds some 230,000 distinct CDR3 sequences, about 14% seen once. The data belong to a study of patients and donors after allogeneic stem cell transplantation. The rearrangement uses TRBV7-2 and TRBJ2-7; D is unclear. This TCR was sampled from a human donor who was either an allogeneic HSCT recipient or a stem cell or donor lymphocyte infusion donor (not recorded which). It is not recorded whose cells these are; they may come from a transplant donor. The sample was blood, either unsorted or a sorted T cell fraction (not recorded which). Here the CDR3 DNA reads TGTGCCAGCAGCTTAGACCCCCCGGACGGAGCCTACGAGCAGTACTTC. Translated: CASSLDPPDGAYEQYF. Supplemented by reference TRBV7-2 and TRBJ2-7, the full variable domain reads GAGVSQSPSNKVTEKGKDVELRCDPISGHTALYWYRQSLGQGLEFLIYFQGNSAPDKSGLPSDRFSAERTGGSVSTLTIQRTQQEDSAVYLCASSLDPPDGAYEQYFGPGTRLTVT.